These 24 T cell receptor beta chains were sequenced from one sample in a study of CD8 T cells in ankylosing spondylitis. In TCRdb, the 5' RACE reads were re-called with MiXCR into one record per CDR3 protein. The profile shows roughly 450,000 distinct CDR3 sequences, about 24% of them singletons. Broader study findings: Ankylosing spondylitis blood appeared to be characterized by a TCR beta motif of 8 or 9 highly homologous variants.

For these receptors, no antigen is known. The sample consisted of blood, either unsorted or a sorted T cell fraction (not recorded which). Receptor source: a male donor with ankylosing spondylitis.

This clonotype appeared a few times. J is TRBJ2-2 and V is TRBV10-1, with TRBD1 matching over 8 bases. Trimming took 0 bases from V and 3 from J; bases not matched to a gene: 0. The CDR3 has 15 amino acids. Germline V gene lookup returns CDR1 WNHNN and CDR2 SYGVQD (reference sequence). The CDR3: CASSESTGDTGELFF. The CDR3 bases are TGCGCCAGCAGTGAGTCGACAGGGGACACCGGGGAGCTGTTTTTT.

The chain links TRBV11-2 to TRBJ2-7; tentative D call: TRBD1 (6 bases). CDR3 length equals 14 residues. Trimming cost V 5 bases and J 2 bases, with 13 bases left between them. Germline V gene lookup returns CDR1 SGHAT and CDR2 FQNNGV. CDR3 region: CASSTSPGAYEQYV. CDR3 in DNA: TGTGCCAGCAGCACAAGCCCAGGGGCCTACGAGCAGTACGTC.

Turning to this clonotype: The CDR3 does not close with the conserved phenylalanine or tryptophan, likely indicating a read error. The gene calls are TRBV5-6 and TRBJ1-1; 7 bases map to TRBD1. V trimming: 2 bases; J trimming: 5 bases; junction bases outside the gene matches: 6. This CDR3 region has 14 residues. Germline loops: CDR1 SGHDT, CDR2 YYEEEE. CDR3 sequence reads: CASSFDRVGTEAFY. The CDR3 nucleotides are TGTGCCAGCAGCTTTGACAGGGTAGGAACTGAAGCTTTCTAT.

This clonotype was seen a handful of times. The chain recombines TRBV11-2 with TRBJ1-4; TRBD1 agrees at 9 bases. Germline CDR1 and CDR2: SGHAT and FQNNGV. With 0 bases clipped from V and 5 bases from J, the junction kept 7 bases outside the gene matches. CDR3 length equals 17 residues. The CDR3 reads CASSLDGTGWPNEKLFF. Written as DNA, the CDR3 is TGTGCCAGCAGCTTAGATGGGACAGGGTGGCCAAATGAAAAACTGTTTTTT.

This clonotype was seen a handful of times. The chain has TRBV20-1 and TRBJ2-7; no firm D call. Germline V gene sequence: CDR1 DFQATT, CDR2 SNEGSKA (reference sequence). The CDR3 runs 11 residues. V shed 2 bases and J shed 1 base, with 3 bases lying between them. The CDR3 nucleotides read TGCAGTGCTAGACCGTCCTACGAGCAGTACTTC. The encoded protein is CSARPSYEQYF.

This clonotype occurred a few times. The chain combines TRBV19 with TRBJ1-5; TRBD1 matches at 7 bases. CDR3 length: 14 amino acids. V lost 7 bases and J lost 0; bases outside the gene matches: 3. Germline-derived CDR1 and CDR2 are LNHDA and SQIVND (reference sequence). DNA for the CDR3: TGTGCCAGTACCCAGGGGGATAGCAATCAGCCCCAGCATTTT. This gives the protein CASTQGDSNQPQHF.

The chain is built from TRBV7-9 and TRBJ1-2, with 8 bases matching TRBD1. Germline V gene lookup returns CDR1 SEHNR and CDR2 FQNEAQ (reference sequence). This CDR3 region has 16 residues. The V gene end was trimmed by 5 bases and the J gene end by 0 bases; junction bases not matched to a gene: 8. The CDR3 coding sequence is TGTGCCAGCAGCCCGACTGGCAGGGGGCCTAACTATGGCTACACCTTC. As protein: CASSPTGRGPNYGYTF. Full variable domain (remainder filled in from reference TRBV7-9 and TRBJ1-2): DTGVSQNPRHKITKRGQNVTFRCDPISEHNRLYWYRQTLGQGPEFLTYFQNEAQLEKSRLLSDRFSAERPKGSFSTLEIQRTEQGDSAMYLCASSPTGRGPNYGYTFGSGTRLTVV.

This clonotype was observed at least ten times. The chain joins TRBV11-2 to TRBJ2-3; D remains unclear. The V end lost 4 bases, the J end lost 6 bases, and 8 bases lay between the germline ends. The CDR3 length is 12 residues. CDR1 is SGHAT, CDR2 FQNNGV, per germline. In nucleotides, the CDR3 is TGTGCCAGCAGCTCGATAGGGGATACGCAGTATTTT. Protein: CASSSIGDTQYF.

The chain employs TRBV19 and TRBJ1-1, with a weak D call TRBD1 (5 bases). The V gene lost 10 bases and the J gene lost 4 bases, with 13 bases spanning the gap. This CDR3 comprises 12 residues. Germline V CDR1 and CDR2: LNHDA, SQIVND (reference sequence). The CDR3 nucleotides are TGTGCCACCCGAGGACAATTCACTGAAGCTTTCTTT. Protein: CATRGQFTEAFF.

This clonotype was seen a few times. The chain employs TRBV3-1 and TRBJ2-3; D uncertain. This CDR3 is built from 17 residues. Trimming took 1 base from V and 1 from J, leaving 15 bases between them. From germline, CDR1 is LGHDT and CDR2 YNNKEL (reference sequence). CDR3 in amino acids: CASSQGPYSRGTDTQYF. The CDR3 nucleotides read TGTGCCAGCAGCCAAGGCCCCTATAGCCGGGGCACAGATACGCAGTATTTT.

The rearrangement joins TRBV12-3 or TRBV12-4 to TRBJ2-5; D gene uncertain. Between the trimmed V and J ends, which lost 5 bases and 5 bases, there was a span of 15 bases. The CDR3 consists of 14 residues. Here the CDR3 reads CASSLEKARETQYF. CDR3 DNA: TGTGCCAGCAGTCTGGAAAAGGCAAGGGAGACCCAGTACTTC.

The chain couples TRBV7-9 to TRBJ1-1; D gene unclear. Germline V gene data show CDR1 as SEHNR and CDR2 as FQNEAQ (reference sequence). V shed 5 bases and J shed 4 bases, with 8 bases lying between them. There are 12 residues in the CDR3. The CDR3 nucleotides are TGTGCCAGCAGCCGAGGGCCCACTGAAGCTTTCTTT. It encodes CASSRGPTEAFF.

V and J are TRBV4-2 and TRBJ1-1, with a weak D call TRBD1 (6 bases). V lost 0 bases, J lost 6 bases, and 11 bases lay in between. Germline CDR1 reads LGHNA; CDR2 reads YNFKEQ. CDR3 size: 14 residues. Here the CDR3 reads CASSQERSGAEAFF. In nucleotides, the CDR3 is TGTGCCAGCAGCCAAGAGAGGTCAGGGGCTGAAGCTTTCTTT.

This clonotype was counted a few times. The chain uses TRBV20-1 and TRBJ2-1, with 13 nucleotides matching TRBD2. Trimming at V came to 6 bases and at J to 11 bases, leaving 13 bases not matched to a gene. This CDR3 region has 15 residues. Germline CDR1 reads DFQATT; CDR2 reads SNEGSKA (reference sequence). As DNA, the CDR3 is TGCAGTGCCCGGATCGGACTAGCGGGAGTGACTAAGCAGTTCTTC. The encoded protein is CSARIGLAGVTKQFF.

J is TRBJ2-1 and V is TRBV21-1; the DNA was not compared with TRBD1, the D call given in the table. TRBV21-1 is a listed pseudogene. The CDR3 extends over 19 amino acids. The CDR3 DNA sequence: TGTGCCAGCAGCAAAACGCGAACCGACCCGGGACAGCTTAACAATGAGCAGTTCTTC. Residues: CASSKTRTDPGQLNNEQFF.

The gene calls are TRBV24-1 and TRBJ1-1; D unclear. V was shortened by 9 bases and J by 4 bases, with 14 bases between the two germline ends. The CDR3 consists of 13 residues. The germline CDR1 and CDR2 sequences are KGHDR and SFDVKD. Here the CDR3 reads CATSKLASTEAFF. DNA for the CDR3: TGTGCCACCTCCAAGTTGGCGAGCACTGAAGCTTTCTTT.

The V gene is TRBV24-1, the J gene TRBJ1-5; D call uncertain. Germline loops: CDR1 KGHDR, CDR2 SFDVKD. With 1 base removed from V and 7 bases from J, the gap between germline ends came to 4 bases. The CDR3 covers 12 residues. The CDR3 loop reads CATSDFGQPQHF. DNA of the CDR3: TGTGCCACCAGTGATTTCGGCCAGCCCCAGCATTTT.

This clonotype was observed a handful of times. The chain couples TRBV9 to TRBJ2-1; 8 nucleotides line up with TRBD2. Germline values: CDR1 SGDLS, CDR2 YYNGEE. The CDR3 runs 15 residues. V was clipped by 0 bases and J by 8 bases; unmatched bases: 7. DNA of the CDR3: TGTGCCAGCAGCGTAGGGGGACTAGTAATCTATGAGCAGTTCTTC. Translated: CASSVGGLVIYEQFF.

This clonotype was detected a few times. CDR3 amino acids: CASSRQGADSPLHF. The CDR3 DNA reads as TGTGCCAGCAGTAGACAGGGGGCCGATTCACCCCTCCACTTT. The chain recombines TRBV12-3 or TRBV12-4 with TRBJ1-6; 10 bases line up with TRBD1. V shed 5 bases and J 8 bases; nucleotides not matched to a gene: 3. The CDR3 is made up of 14 amino acids.

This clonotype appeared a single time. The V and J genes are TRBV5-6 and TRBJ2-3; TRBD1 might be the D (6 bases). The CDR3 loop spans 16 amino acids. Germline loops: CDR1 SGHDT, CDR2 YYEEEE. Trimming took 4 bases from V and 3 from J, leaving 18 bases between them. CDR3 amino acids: CASSPNTGMGTDTQYF. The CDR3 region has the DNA TGTGCCAGCAGCCCGAACACAGGGATGGGTACAGATACGCAGTATTTT.

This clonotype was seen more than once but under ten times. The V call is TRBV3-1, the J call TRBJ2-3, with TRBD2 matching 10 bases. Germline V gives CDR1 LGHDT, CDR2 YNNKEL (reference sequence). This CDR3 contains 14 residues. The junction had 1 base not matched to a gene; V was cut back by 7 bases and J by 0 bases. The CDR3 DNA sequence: TGTGCCAGCACGACTAGCGGGAGCACAGATACGCAGTATTTT. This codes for CASTTSGSTDTQYF.

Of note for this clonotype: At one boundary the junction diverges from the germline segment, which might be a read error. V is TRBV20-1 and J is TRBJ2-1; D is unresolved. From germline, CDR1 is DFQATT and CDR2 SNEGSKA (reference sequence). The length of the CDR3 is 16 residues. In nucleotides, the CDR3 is TGCAGTGCTGGAGACGACTTTTTAAGCTCCTACAATGAGCAGTTCTTC. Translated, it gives CSAGDDFLSSYNEQFF.

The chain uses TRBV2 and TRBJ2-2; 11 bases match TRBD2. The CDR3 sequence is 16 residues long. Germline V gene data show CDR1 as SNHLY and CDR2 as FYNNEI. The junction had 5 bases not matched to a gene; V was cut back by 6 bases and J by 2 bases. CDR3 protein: CASRGLAAINTGELFF. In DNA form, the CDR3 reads TGTGCCAGCAGGGGACTAGCGGCCATCAACACCGGGGAGCTGTTTTTT.

The CDR3 sequence: CASSLDGLAGTDTQYF. The CDR3 region has the DNA TGCGCCAGCAGCTTGGACGGACTAGCGGGCACAGATACGCAGTATTTT. The J gene is TRBJ2-3, the V gene TRBV5-1; 10 positions match TRBD2. Germline V lookup: CDR1 SGHRS, CDR2 YFSETQ. The CDR3 has 16 residues. The V gene end was trimmed by 0 bases and the J gene end by 1 base; junction bases not matched to a gene: 2. The complete variable domain, with remaining parts taken from reference TRBV5-1 and TRBJ2-3, reads KAGVTQTPRYLIKTRGQQVTLSCSPISGHRSVSWYQQTPGQGLQFLFEYFSETQRNKGNFPGRFSGRQFSNSRSEMNVSTLELGDSALYLCASSLDGLAGTDTQYFGPGTRLTVL.